These 21 T cell receptor beta chains originate from one sample sequenced in a study of cytomegalovirus exposure and HLA in healthy donors. This PCR relied on a set of 60 Vbeta primers and 13 Jbeta primers. Clones were sequenced by immunoSEQ multiplex PCR, and TCRdb holds only the in-frame ones, with some missing. Found here are about 82,000 clones, about 77% of them singletons; the top ten hold 3% to 3.5%. What was sequenced was PBMCs. The receptors stem from a man aged 50 or older in good health and CMV-seronegative.

V and J are TRBV6-5 and TRBJ2-7; TRBD1 is a possible D gene (5 bases). The V end lost 0 bases, the J end lost 5 bases, and 11 bases lay between the germline ends. The length of the CDR3 is 14 residues. Per germline, CDR1 MNHEY and CDR2 SVGAGI. The CDR3 loop is CASSYSGLRNEQYF. Here the CDR3 DNA reads TGTGCCAGCAGTTACTCGGGGCTCCGGAACGAGCAGTACTTC.

The V call is TRBV25-1, the J call TRBJ1-6; a weak D match, TRBD1 (5 bases). Germline CDR1 and CDR2: MGHDK and SYGVNS. The CDR3 sequence is 16 residues long. Trimming cost V 8 bases and J 7 bases, with 21 bases left between them. The DNA for the CDR3 is TGTGCCAGCCCGAGAGCGGGGGGGATCTTAAATTCACCCCTCCACTTT. Translated, it gives CASPRAGGILNSPLHF.

The chain combines TRBV18 with TRBJ1-4, with D perhaps TRBD1 (6 bases). V gave up 3 bases and J gave up 5 bases, with 16 bases separating them. This CDR3 region has 16 residues. Per the germline V gene, CDR1 is KGHSH and CDR2 is LQKENI. CDR3 loop: CASSPRRDTRNEKLFF. DNA for the CDR3: TGTGCCAGCTCACCCAGACGGGACACTCGGAATGAAAAACTGTTTTTT.

This clone occurred once. A read error may produce the germline difference seen at one junction end. The chain uses TRBV7-9 and TRBJ2-7; D might be TRBD2 (6 bases). Germline lookup yields CDR1 SEHNR and CDR2 FQNEAQ (reference sequence). The CDR3 consists of 13 residues. This CDR3 reads CSSRDTGGYEQYF. Here the CDR3 DNA reads TGTTCCAGCCGAGATACCGGGGGCTACGAGCAGTACTTC.

This rearrangement joins TRBV10-3 to TRBJ1-2; perhaps TRBD1 as D (5 bases). Trimming left V 4 bases short and J 4 bases short, with 13 bases between. This CDR3 comprises 14 residues. Looked up from germline, CDR1 is ENHRY and CDR2 is SYGVKD. CDR3 sequence reads: CAISGQIKGYGYTF. The CDR3, as DNA: TGTGCCATCAGTGGACAGATAAAGGGCTATGGCTACACCTTC.

Worth noting for this clone: An end of the junction does not agree with germline; a read error may underlie this. The chain links TRBV7-9 to TRBJ2-5; no definite D call. The CDR3 consists of 12 residues. Looked up from germline, CDR1 is SEHNR and CDR2 is FQNEAQ (reference sequence). In DNA, the CDR3 is TGTTCCAGCAGCCCAGATTCAGAGACCCAGTACTTC. Its translation: CSSSPDSETQYF.

The CDR3 sequence: CASSVTWDREFNEQFF. DNA of the CDR3: TGTGCCAGCAGCGTAACCTGGGACAGGGAGTTCAATGAGCAGTTCTTC. This chain uses TRBV9 with TRBJ2-1; 9 nucleotides agree with TRBD1. CDR1 and CDR2 (germline): SGDLS, YYNGEE. The length of the CDR3 is 16 residues. Trimming at V came to 1 base and at J to 6 bases, leaving 8 bases not matched to a gene.

The chain combines TRBV28 with TRBJ1-1; tentatively, D is TRBD1 (5 bases). The CDR3 is made up of 13 amino acids. The V end was cut by 5 bases, the J end by 7 bases, with 14 bases between. CDR1 MDHEN and CDR2 SYDVKM come from the germline V gene. DNA for the CDR3: TGTGCCAGCAGTCTAAAGGTGACAGTTGAAGCTTTCTTT. It codes for CASSLKVTVEAFF.

This clone was seen only a few times. This chain links TRBV19 with TRBJ1-1; D not resolved. CDR1 LNHDA and CDR2 SQIVND come from the germline V gene (reference sequence). Trimming stripped 1 base from V and 4 bases from J, with 4 bases between. There are 12 residues in the CDR3. The CDR3 loop reads CASSIGSTEAFF. CDR3 coding DNA: TGTGCCAGTAGTATAGGTAGCACTGAAGCTTTCTTT.

V gene TRBV28 combines with J gene TRBJ1-5; possibly TRBD1 for D (6 bases). Trimming left V 3 bases short and J 4 bases short, with 7 bases between. CDR1 is MDHEN and CDR2 is SYDVKM in the germline V gene. The CDR3 loop spans 13 amino acids. Written as DNA, the CDR3 is TGTGCCAGCAGTTTTGGGACAAATCAGCCCCAGCATTTT. This gives the protein CASSFGTNQPQHF.

This chain uses TRBV6-5 with TRBJ2-5, with D possibly being TRBD2 (7 bases). The length of the CDR3 is 14 residues. Trimming took 4 bases from V and 6 from J, leaving 15 bases between them. The V gene's germline CDR1 is MNHEY and CDR2 SVGAGI. CDR3 sequence: CASSSAGAHQTQYF. The CDR3 nucleotides read TGTGCCAGCAGTTCCGCGGGGGCCCACCAGACCCAGTACTTC.

The V call is TRBV5-1, the J call TRBJ1-2; 8 bases align to TRBD1. The trim removed 2 bases at V and 6 bases at J, leaving 6 bases unmatched. The CDR3 sequence is 14 residues long. CDR1 and CDR2 from the germline V gene are SGHRS and YFSETQ. Here the CDR3 reads CASSLSAGGDGYTF. The CDR3 DNA sequence: TGCGCCAGCAGCTTATCGGCAGGGGGCGATGGCTACACCTTC.

The chain carries TRBV2 and TRBJ2-7; D is possibly TRBD1 (6 bases). V lost 10 bases and J lost 0, with 16 bases in between. Germline V gene data show CDR1 as SNHLY and CDR2 as FYNNEI. CDR3 length equals 14 residues. Here the CDR3 reads CATSWDTTSYEQYF. As DNA, the CDR3 is TGTGCCACCTCCTGGGACACCACCTCCTACGAGCAGTACTTC.

This clone was seen a few times. This sequence joins TRBV5-6 and TRBJ1-1, with no clear D. The CDR3 contains 15 residues. Germline V gene sequence: CDR1 SGHDT, CDR2 YYEEEE. Deletions cut 2 bases from V and 2 bases from J, with 13 bases between. CDR3 sequence reads: CASSFPLADNTEAFF. The CDR3 nucleotides read TGTGCCAGCAGCTTTCCGCTGGCGGATAACACTGAAGCTTTCTTT.

The chain uses TRBV14 and TRBJ2-7; TRBD2 agrees at 12 bases. CDR1 and CDR2 from the germline V gene are SGHDN and FVKESK. The trim removed 2 bases at V and 4 bases at J, leaving 12 bases unmatched. This CDR3 has 18 amino acids. CDR3 in amino acids: CASSQSLLAGGSQYEQYF. The DNA of the CDR3 is TGTGCCAGCAGCCAATCCCTACTAGCGGGGGGCTCCCAATACGAGCAGTACTTC.

The V and J genes are TRBV6-5 and TRBJ1-2; 9 bases are a match to TRBD1. CDR1 is MNHEY and CDR2 is SVGAGI in the germline V gene. Unmatched junction bases numbered 10, after V lost 6 bases and J lost 5 bases. The CDR3 has 15 residues. The CDR3 spells CASSQDRDRAYGYTF. The CDR3 DNA reads TGTGCCAGCAGCCAGGACCGGGACAGGGCGTATGGCTACACCTTC.

The chain is built from TRBV7-2 and TRBJ2-1; possible D gene TRBD2, 5 bases. CDR3 length: 14 residues. V lost 2 bases and J lost 5, with 10 bases in between. CDR1 and CDR2 (germline): SGHTA, FQGNSA. DNA of the CDR3: TGTGCCAGCAGCTTATCCGTCGGGAACAATGAGCAGTTCTTC. It encodes CASSLSVGNNEQFF.

The V gene is TRBV18, the J gene TRBJ2-7; D ambiguous. Germline V CDR1 and CDR2: KGHSH, LQKENI. V was pared by 2 bases and J by 7 bases, with 9 bases between. The CDR3 totals 12 residues. CDR3 residues: CASSPVETEQYF. CDR3 sequence (DNA): TGTGCCAGCTCACCAGTTGAAACTGAGCAGTACTTC.

The V gene is TRBV4-2, the J gene TRBJ2-1, with 7 positions matching TRBD2. The CDR3 sequence is 14 residues long. V was clipped by 3 bases and J by 9 bases; unmatched bases: 8. CDR1 and CDR2 from the germline V gene are LGHNA and YNFKEQ. Here the CDR3 DNA reads TGTGCCAGCAGCCAGCCCAACCTAGCGGCTGAGCAGTTCTTC. Its translation is CASSQPNLAAEQFF.

CDR3 nucleotides: TGTGCCAGCAGCGGGACAGGGACGGCCGAGCAGTACTTC. Residues: CASSGTGTAEQYF. This chain links TRBV5-5 with TRBJ2-7; 9 nucleotides line up with TRBD1. After removal of 4 bases from V and 6 bases from J, the junction contained 5 bases not matched to a gene. CDR1 and CDR2 (germline): SGHKS, YYEKEE (reference sequence). CDR3 length: 13 amino acids.

The genes are TRBV7-9 and TRBJ2-6, with TRBD1 matching over 11 bases. V lost 5 bases and J lost 11; bases outside the gene matches: 5. The CDR3 consists of 14 residues. Per the germline V gene, CDR1 is SEHNR and CDR2 is FQNEAQ (reference sequence). The CDR3 is CASSPRTGGYVLTF. CDR3 DNA: TGTGCCAGCAGCCCGCGGACAGGGGGCTACGTCCTGACTTTC. Looking up the rest from reference TRBV7-9 and TRBJ2-6 gives the full variable domain: DTGVSQNPRHKITKRGQNVTFRCDPISEHNRLYWYRQTLGQGPEFLTYFQNEAQLEKSRLLSDRFSAERPKGSFSTLEIQRTEQGDSAMYLCASSPRTGGYVLTFGAGSRLTVL.